This T cell receptor (beta chain) was retrieved from a study of radiotherapy plus CTLA-4 blockade in lung cancer. Only in-frame clones appear in the TCRdb table, and some are missing; sequencing was by immunoSEQ multiplex PCR. The sample has 81,000 or so clones; around 83% are singletons. A remark on this clone: Its target is not known.

Receiving focal radiation plus CTLA-4 blockade with ipilimumab were patients who had chemo-refractory metastatic non-small-cell lung cancer. Per the germline V gene, CDR1 is SEHNR and CDR2 is FQNEAQ (reference sequence). The V gene lost 5 bases and the J gene lost 5 bases, with 7 bases spanning the gap. The CDR3 sequence is 13 residues long. Study-wide results and limits: Tumor-derived TCR clones expanded in blood after radiotherapy plus ipilimumab.

This specimen was peripheral blood, taken from a patient treated with radiotherapy plus ipilimumab. The chain recombines TRBV7-9 with TRBJ2-6; D gene uncertain. The clonotype originates from a human donor with non-small cell lung cancer that progressed on radiotherapy plus ipilimumab. CDR3 DNA sequence: TGTGCCAGCAGCCCTCGGCGGGCCAACGTCCTGACTTTC. It is translated as CASSPRRANVLTF.